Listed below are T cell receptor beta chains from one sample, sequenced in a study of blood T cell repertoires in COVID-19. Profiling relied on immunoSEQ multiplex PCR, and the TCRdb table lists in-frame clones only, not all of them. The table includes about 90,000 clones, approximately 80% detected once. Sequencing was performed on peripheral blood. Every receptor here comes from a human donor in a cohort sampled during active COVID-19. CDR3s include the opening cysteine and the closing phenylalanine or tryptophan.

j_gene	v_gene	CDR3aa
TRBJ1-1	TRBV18	CASSPRQGGNTEAFF
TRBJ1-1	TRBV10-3	CAISESVGRKTEAFF
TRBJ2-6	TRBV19	CASNLREAGANVLTF
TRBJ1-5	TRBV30	CAWSGTGDQPQHF
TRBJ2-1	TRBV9	CASSPRGTSGYNEQFF
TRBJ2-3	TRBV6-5	CASSLGPGDTDTQYF
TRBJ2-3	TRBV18	CASSPTGPDTQYF
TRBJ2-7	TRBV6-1	CASSDSGGWSYEQYF
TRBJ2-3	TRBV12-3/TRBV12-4	CASSPLRADTQYF
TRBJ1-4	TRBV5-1	CASWTGTGNEKLFF
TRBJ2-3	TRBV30	CAWTIGTGGGTDTQYF
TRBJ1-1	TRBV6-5	CAIAEPGEGNTEAFF
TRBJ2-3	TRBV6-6	CASSTGLAGPDTQYF
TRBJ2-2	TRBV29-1	CSVGHHNTGELFF
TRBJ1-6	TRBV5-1	CASSLGTVYNSPLHF
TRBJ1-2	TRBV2	CASSDQGNGYTF
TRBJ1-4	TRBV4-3	CASSPLTGGMREKLFF
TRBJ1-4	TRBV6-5	CASSYSTRGEKLFF
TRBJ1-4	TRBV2	CASSRGQGKLFF
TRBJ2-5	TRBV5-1	CASSLGSGVQETQYF
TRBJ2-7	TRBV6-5	CASKHHSTAEQYF
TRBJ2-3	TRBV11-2	CASSPSEVGGSKYF
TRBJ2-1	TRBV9	CASSVVMTEQFF
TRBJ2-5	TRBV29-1	CSVRGSGRETQYF
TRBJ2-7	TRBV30	CAWSFFSYEQYF
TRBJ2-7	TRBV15	CATSRDQGTYEQYF
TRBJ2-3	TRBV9	CASSAGGPGTDTQYF
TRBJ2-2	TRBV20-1	CSASLRNTGELFF
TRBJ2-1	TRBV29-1	CSVREQGGGYNEQFF
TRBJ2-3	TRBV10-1	CASSASGTDTQYF
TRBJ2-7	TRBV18	CASSHGTGPYEQYF
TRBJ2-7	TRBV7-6	CASSPTGTPYEQYF
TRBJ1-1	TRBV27	CASSSPAGRAEAFF
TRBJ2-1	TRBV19	CASSPRRGNEQFF
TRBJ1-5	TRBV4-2	CASSHPKGREGYSNQPQHF
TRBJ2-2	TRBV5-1	CASSLPGIDTGELFF
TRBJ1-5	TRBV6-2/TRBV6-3	CASSGGTGGVQPQHF
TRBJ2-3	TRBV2	CASSSTDTQYF
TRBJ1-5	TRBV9	CASSRDRESNQPQHF
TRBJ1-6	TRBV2	CASSEEIAGKGSPLHF
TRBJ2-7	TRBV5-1	CASSWGQGRWEQYF
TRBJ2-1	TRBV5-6	CASSLTVGINSYNEQFF